This T cell receptor beta chain was sequenced for a study of a mutant IDH1 vaccine in newly diagnosed glioma. Trimming removed 0 bases from V and 5 bases from J; junction bases left unmatched: 4. In germline, CDR1 is LGHNA, CDR2 YNFKEQ. This CDR3 comprises 16 residues. Worth noting for this clone: The antigen remains undetermined.

Noted time point: week 23, last vaccination. Topical imiquimod was applied with each vaccine dose, which held 300 ug of mutant IDH1 20-mer peptide. The protocol was immunoSEQ multiplex PCR, while the TCRdb copy is restricted to in-frame clones and leaves out a portion. The profile shows approximately 43,000 clones, roughly 79% of them singletons. The source is a woman in her thirties or forties with glioma. Some clones in this sample may be carry-over from other donors' samples. The chain is built from TRBV4-2 and TRBJ2-5, with 12 bases fitting TRBD2. The source was PBMCs, collected from a glioma patient whose treatment included an IDH1 peptide vaccine. CDR3 sequence: CASSQDPSGGAETQYF. In DNA form, the CDR3 reads TGTGCCAGCAGCCAAGATCCTAGCGGGGGGGCGGAGACCCAGTACTTC.